What follows are 15 T cell receptor beta chains derived from one specimen sequenced in a study of post-analysis software for immune sequencing data. Findings of the study overall: Controls had lower frequencies than patients of about 5 TRBV segments, which included TRBV5-6, TRBV5-1 and TRBV20-1.

These receptors are not linked to any known antigen. Incorporated into the TCR beta cDNA libraries were unique molecular identifiers, which served to reduce PCR and sequencing biases. TCRdb reprocessed the PCR reads with MiXCR, giving one entry per CDR3 protein. The sample consists of 740,000 or so distinct CDR3 sequences, roughly 50% of them appearing once. The sequenced sample consisted of blood. Source of these receptors: a girl between 5 and 17 years old with multiple sclerosis.

This clonotype appeared a single time. This chain connects TRBV9 to TRBJ2-1; D may be TRBD2 (6 bases). V lost 0 bases and J lost 5, with 21 bases in between. Germline V gives CDR1 SGDLS, CDR2 YYNGEE. The CDR3 has 18 amino acids. The DNA for the CDR3 is TGTGCCAGCAGCGTAGCCCCGACAATGGGGACGGGAGACAATGAGCAGTTCTTC. Translation: CASSVAPTMGTGDNEQFF.

The chain joins TRBV2 to TRBJ2-3; 7 bases are shared with TRBD1. Germline values: CDR1 SNHLY, CDR2 FYNNEI. This CDR3 is 14 amino acids long. The V and J ends lost 4 bases and 1 base, in that order; junction bases with no gene match: 2. CDR3 nucleotide sequence: TGTGCCAGCAGTGCCGGGACAGGCACAGATACGCAGTATTTT. This gives the protein CASSAGTGTDTQYF.

V is TRBV29-1 and J is TRBJ2-7; D unclear. The CDR3 extends over 13 amino acids. Per germline, CDR1 SQVTM and CDR2 ANQGSEA. Trimming left V 4 bases short and J 2 bases short, with 12 bases between. CDR3 sequence (DNA): TGCAGCGTTGTGAAAGGGATAACCTACGAGCAGTACTTC. As protein: CSVVKGITYEQYF.

This clonotype was detected only a few times. The rearrangement uses TRBV5-1 and TRBJ1-1; D possibly corresponds to TRBD1 (5 bases). The germline V and J ends were trimmed by 4 bases and 10 bases, with 23 bases remaining between them. This CDR3 comprises 15 residues. The V gene's germline CDR1 is SGHRS and CDR2 YFSETQ. The DNA for the CDR3 is TGCGCCAGCAGCCCGGTTAGCGGGGCGAAAGCGCCAGCTTTCTTT. This sequence encodes CASSPVSGAKAPAFF.

In this sample, this clonotype turned up a few times. The chain employs TRBV4-1 and TRBJ2-1; maybe TRBD2 (5 bases). The CDR3 is made up of 15 amino acids. The V end was cut by 1 base, the J end by 7 bases, with 14 bases between. Per germline, CDR1 MGHRA and CDR2 YSYEKL. The CDR3 spells CASSQALLVGNEQFF. CDR3 DNA: TGCGCCAGCAGCCAAGCACTACTAGTTGGAAATGAGCAGTTCTTC.

The J gene is TRBJ2-5, the V gene TRBV12-3 or TRBV12-4; D is possibly TRBD2 (6 bases). V was pared by 10 bases and J by 3 bases, with 15 bases between. This CDR3 region has 13 residues. CDR3 sequence: CATTSRGKETQYF. The DNA of the CDR3 is TGTGCCACCACTAGTCGGGGGAAAGAGACCCAGTACTTC.

The V call is TRBV27, the J call TRBJ1-5; TRBD1 might be the D (5 bases). V was pared by 6 bases and J by 4 bases, with 13 bases between. CDR3 length: 14 amino acids. Per the germline V gene, CDR1 is MNHEY and CDR2 is SMNVEV (reference sequence). CDR3 sequence (DNA): TGTGCCAGCAGGTACTATGACAGTAATCAGCCCCAGCATTTT. Protein sequence: CASRYYDSNQPQHF.

This rearrangement joins TRBV5-6 to TRBJ1-1, with a weak D call TRBD1 (6 bases). With 4 bases removed from V and 4 bases from J, the gap between germline ends came to 14 bases. CDR3 size: 14 residues. CDR1 and CDR2 from the germline V gene are SGHDT and YYEEEE. The chain's CDR3 is CASSPDSSLTEAFF. CDR3 coding DNA: TGTGCCAGCAGCCCGGACAGCTCACTCACTGAAGCTTTCTTT.

This clonotype was recorded only once. CDR3 residues: CASSLSGLSSSSYEQYF. The CDR3 bases are TGTGCCAGCAGCTTATCGGGACTATCCTCGAGCTCCTACGAGCAGTACTTC. The rearrangement links TRBV7-9 to TRBJ2-7, with TRBD2 matching over 7 bases. Germline assignment: CDR1 SEHNR and CDR2 FQNEAQ (reference sequence). V shed 2 bases and J 0 bases; nucleotides not matched to a gene: 10. The CDR3 consists of 17 residues.

J is TRBJ2-1 and V is TRBV9; 12 nucleotides agree with TRBD2. The CDR3 has 16 amino acids. J lost 7 bases, V lost 3 bases, and 8 bases had no gene match. Looked up from germline, CDR1 is SGDLS and CDR2 is YYNGEE. The CDR3 here is CASSGSSGRAVNEQFF. CDR3 nucleotide sequence: TGTGCCAGCAGCGGTTCTAGCGGGAGGGCGGTGAATGAGCAGTTCTTC. Supplemented by reference TRBV9 and TRBJ2-1, the full variable domain reads DSGVTQTPKHLITATGQRVTLRCSPRSGDLSVYWYQQSLDQGLQFLIQYYNGEERAKGNILERFSAQQFPDLHSELNLSSLELGDSALYFCASSGSSGRAVNEQFFGPGTRLTVL.

This clonotype was counted between two and nine times. V usage is TRBV10-3 and J usage is TRBJ2-3; TRBD1 might be the D (5 bases). V lost 5 bases and J 4 bases, leaving 10 bases between the germline ends. CDR3 length: 13 amino acids. CDR1 and CDR2 (germline): ENHRY, SYGVKD. The CDR3 nucleotides are TGTGCCATCAGTCCCGGACAAGCAGATACGCAGTATTTT. Residues: CAISPGQADTQYF.

The chain couples TRBV12-3 or TRBV12-4 to TRBJ1-2; 7 nucleotides line up with TRBD1. The length of the CDR3 is 15 residues. Trimming cost V 3 bases and J 8 bases; bases outside gene matches: 12. CDR3 DNA sequence: TGTGCCAGCAGTTTCACGGACAGGCCAATAGACGGCTACACCTTC. Protein: CASSFTDRPIDGYTF.

In its sample, this clonotype was seen a few times. The chain employs TRBV5-1 and TRBJ2-7, with 11 bases lining up with TRBD2. This CDR3 region has 16 residues. Germline V lookup: CDR1 SGHRS, CDR2 YFSETQ. V lost 0 bases and J lost 2; bases outside the gene matches: 4. CDR3 in amino acids: CASSLGLAGPPYEQYF. CDR3 bases: TGCGCCAGCAGCTTGGGACTAGCGGGACCTCCCTACGAGCAGTACTTC.

The chain links TRBV20-1 to TRBJ2-3, with 7 bases aligning to TRBD2. CDR3 length equals 14 residues. V was clipped by 5 bases and J by 0 bases; unmatched bases: 5. CDR1 and CDR2 (germline): DFQATT, SNEGSKA (reference sequence). Written as DNA, the CDR3 is TGCAGTGCTTGGACTAGACCTAGCACAGATACGCAGTATTTT. Translation: CSAWTRPSTDTQYF.

J is TRBJ1-1 and V is TRBV28; 7 nucleotides line up with TRBD1. From germline, CDR1 is MDHEN and CDR2 SYDVKM. V shed 6 bases, J shed 3 bases, and the junction held 10 bases outside the gene matches. The CDR3 loop spans 15 amino acids. The DNA for the CDR3 is TGTGCCAGCAGACTAGGTGACAGGGAAGACACTGAAGCTTTCTTT. It codes for CASRLGDREDTEAFF.